The present T cell receptor beta chain was sequenced within a study of CD8+ T cells in alopecia areata. CDR1 is MGHRA and CDR2 is YSYEKL in the germline V gene. The CDR3 is made up of 17 amino acids. V lost 0 bases and J 0 bases, leaving 9 bases between the germline ends. Treatment: oral pan-JAK inhibitor, 5-10 mg twice daily. Reverse transcription of extracted RNA yielded cDNA, which provided the sequencing template. Sequenced by immunoSEQ multiplex PCR; TCRdb stores in-frame clones only, minus some. The sample includes over 150,000 clones, 60% of them seen just once. This clonotype was obtained from a human donor with alopecia areata. Sequenced here: CD4+ T cells sorted from blood, sampled at week 4, from a patient treated with tofacitinib. V usage is TRBV4-1 and J usage is TRBJ2-6; no clear D. This CDR3 reads CASSQDRVGSGANVLTF. The CDR3 DNA reads as TGCGCCAGCAGCCAAGACAGAGTAGGCTCTGGGGCCAACGTCCTGACTTTC.